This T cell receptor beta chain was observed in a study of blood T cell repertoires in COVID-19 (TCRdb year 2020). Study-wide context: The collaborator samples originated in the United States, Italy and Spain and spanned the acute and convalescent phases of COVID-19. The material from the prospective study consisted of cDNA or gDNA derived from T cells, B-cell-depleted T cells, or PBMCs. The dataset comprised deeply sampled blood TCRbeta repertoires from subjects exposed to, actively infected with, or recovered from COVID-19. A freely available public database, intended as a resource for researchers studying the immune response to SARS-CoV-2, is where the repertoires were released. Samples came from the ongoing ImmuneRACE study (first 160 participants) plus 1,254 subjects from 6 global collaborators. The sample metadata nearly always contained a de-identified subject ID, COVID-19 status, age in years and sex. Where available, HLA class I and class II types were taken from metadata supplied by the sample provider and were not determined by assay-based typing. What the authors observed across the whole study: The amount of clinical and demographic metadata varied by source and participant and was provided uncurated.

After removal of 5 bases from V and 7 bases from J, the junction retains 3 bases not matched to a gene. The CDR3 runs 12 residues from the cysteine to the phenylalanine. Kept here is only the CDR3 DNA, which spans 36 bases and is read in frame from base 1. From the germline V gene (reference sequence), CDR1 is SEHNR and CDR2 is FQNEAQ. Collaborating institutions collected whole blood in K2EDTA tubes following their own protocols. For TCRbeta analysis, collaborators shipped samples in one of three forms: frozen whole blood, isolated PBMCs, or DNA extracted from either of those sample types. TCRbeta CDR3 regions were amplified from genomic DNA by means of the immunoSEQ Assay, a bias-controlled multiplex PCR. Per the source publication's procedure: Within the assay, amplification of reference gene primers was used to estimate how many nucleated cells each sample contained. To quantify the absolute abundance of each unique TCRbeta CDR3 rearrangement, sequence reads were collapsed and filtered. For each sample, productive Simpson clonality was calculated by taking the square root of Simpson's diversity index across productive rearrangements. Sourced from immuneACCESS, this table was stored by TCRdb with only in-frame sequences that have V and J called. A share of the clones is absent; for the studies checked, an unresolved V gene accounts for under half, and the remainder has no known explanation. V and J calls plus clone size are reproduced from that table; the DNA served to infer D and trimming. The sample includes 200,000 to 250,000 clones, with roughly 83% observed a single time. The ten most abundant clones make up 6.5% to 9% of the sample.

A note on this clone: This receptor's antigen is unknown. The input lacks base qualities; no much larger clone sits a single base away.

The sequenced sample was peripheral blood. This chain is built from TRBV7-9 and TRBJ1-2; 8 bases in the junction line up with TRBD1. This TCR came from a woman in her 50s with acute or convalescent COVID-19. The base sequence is TGTGCCAGCAGCCAGGGGGCGACTGGCTACACCTTC. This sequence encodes CASSQGATGYTF.